What follows are 5 T cell receptor beta chains derived from one specimen sequenced in a study of cytomegalovirus exposure and HLA in healthy donors. Primers for the PCR totalled 60 Vbeta and 13 Jbeta. Assay: immunoSEQ multiplex PCR; the TCRdb copy retains only in-frame clones and omits some. The data hold roughly 100,000 clones, with around four fifths observed a single time. The sample was PBMCs. Receptors were obtained from a woman aged 40 to 50 in good health and CMV-seropositive.

The chain recombines TRBV19 with TRBJ1-1; no definite D call. The CDR3 contains 13 residues. Trimming left V 2 bases short and J 4 bases short, with 8 bases between. CDR1 and CDR2 (germline): LNHDA, SQIVND (reference sequence). The DNA of the CDR3 is TGTGCCAGTAGTATATCTGGGAGCACTGAAGCTTTCTTT. Translating gives CASSISGSTEAFF.

The chain uses TRBV28 and TRBJ2-7; perhaps TRBD1 as D (5 bases). CDR3 length: 12 amino acids. The V end was cut by 10 bases, the J end by 2 bases, with 12 bases between. CDR1 is MDHEN, CDR2 SYDVKM, per germline. CDR3 sequence (DNA): TGTGCCACCCGAGACAGACCCTACGAGCAGTACTTC. Its translation is CATRDRPYEQYF.

There are a few counts of this clone. V gene TRBV7-2 combines with J gene TRBJ2-7; TRBD2 aligns across 13 bases. In germline, CDR1 is SGHTA, CDR2 FQGNSA. The CDR3 loop spans 15 amino acids. Trimming removed 5 bases from V and 5 bases from J; junction bases left unmatched: 6. CDR3 region: CASSLLAGGPHEQYF. The CDR3 DNA reads TGTGCCAGCAGCCTACTAGCGGGGGGGCCGCACGAGCAGTACTTC.

V gene TRBV20-1 combines with J gene TRBJ1-1; no definite D call. CDR1 and CDR2 (germline): DFQATT, SNEGSKA (reference sequence). The CDR3 is 11 residues long. Trimming left V 5 bases short and J 2 bases short, with 6 bases between. CDR3 amino acids: CSAPTNTEAFF. The CDR3 DNA sequence: TGCAGTGCTCCTACCAACACTGAAGCTTTCTTT.

This chain connects TRBV6-4 to TRBJ1-3; the D is unclear. Germline CDR1 MRHNA, CDR2 SNTAGT. The CDR3 loop spans 16 amino acids. With 10 bases removed from V and 0 bases from J, the gap between germline ends came to 19 bases. The CDR3: CATSSPAGLSGNTIYF. CDR3 bases: TGTGCCACCAGCTCCCCGGCAGGCCTCTCTGGAAACACCATATATTTT.